This T cell receptor beta chain was documented in a study of OX40 agonist ivuxolimab in advanced cancers. Clones were read by immunoSEQ multiplex PCR, and TCRdb kept only the in-frame ones, dropping some. Of roughly 130,000 clones in the sample, 85% to 95% were seen once. The CDR3 consists of 16 residues. V was pared by 1 base and J by 1 base, with 13 bases between. Germline-derived CDR1 and CDR2 are LNHDA and SQIVND (reference sequence). The chain uses TRBV19 and TRBJ1-1; D unresolved. The sequence derives from an adult with an advanced solid tumor such as melanoma, head and neck, liver or kidney cancer. Specimen: CD4+ or CD8+ T cells sorted from blood, collected in a trial of the OX40 agonist ivuxolimab. The CDR3 sequence is CASSIGTNQRNTEAFF. The CDR3 bases are TGTGCCAGTAGTATAGGCACAAACCAACGGAACACTGAAGCTTTCTTT.